Sequencing of this TCR beta chain was carried out in a study of metastatic and nonmetastatic thyroid tumors (dated by TCRdb to the early 2020s). About the study as a whole: For patients with malignant and with benign thyroid disease, the researchers compared repertoires between peripheral blood samples and tumor or nodule tissue samples.

Trimming costs V 2 bases and J 2 bases, and their ends lie 9 bases apart. The CDR3, cysteine through phenylalanine, is 14 amino acids long. Only the CDR3 DNA is retained, 42 bases long and in frame from the first base. Sequences SGHTA (CDR1) and FQGNSA (CDR2) are obtained from the germline V gene. The sample holds many counts of this clone. Its cognate antigen has yet to be identified. Qualities for individual bases were not recorded, and no much larger clone is one base off. No treatment had been received by any patient before thyroid surgery. Using T-cell receptor beta sequencing, the researchers looked back retrospectively at clinical samples from patients, gathered between the early 2010s and the late 2010s. The library was prepared using PCR. Sequenced using an Illumina HiSeq 4000. High-throughput sequencing was used to profile the TCR beta-chain CDR3 region of each patient. The original methods were these. CDR3 differences across clinicopathological groups were used to build a classifier for discriminating distant-metastatic papillary thyroid cancer patients. The Shannon index was used to measure repertoire diversity, and the Morisita-Horn index was used to measure how similar tumor and blood repertoires were. Starting from the raw public reads, TCRdb applied fastp trimming at Q25, assembled clones with MiXCR and retained in-frame beta chains. The V and J calls here are based on TCRdb, not the publication. This sample lists roughly 93,000 clones; roughly 12% were detected once. Around 11% of the sample lies in the top ten.

What the research found in general, with its limitations: In both blood and tumor samples, TCR beta diversity was reported to be significantly higher in malignant tumors than in benign nodules.

The chain uses TRBV7-2 and TRBJ1-1; too little of a D gene remains to name it. The sequence was collected from a female donor with papillary thyroid cancer or a benign thyroid nodule (not recorded which). Some clones in this sample may be carry-over from other donors' samples. Source material: blood. In nucleotides, the sequence is TGTGCCAGCAGCTTATATAACGCAAACACTGAAGCTTTCTTT. The resulting protein is CASSLYNANTEAFF.